The 23 T cell receptor beta chains below all came from one sample that was sequenced in a study of neurological immune-mediated disorders. TCRdb passed the 5' RACE reads through MiXCR, listing each CDR3 protein once. The top ten hold about 2.9% of the sample, which has roughly 90,000 distinct CDR3 sequences, around 3.4% seen once. Sequenced material: PBMCs. These receptors came from a woman aged 45 to 65 with multiple sclerosis.

This clonotype was recorded at least ten times. This sequence joins TRBV20-1 and TRBJ1-2, with 9 positions matching TRBD1. V trimming: 2 bases; J trimming: 2 bases; junction bases outside the gene matches: 0. The CDR3 covers 13 residues. Germline CDR1 DFQATT, CDR2 SNEGSKA (reference sequence). The CDR3 DNA is TGCAGTGCTAGAACAGGGGGCAACTATGGCTACACCTTC. This translates into CSARTGGNYGYTF.

This clonotype was recorded many times. J is TRBJ1-5 and V is TRBV20-1, with D possibly TRBD1 on 6 matching bases. CDR1 and CDR2 from the germline V gene are DFQATT and SNEGSKA (reference sequence). This CDR3 spans 13 amino acids. V was cut by 4 bases and J by 5 bases, with 12 bases left in between. For the CDR3, the DNA is TGCAGTGCTACCGGGACACCAGATCAGCCCCAGCATTTT. As protein: CSATGTPDQPQHF.

This clonotype was seen at least ten times. This chain links TRBV7-2 with TRBJ1-1; D call uncertain. Germline values: CDR1 SGHTA, CDR2 FQGNSA. Trimming cost V 1 base and J 1 base, with 7 bases left between them. CDR3 length: 14 residues. CDR3 sequence (DNA): TGTGCCAGCAGCTTAGTCGCCGAGAACACTGAAGCTTTCTTT. The encoded protein is CASSLVAENTEAFF.

Ten or more counts support this clonotype. The V call is TRBV7-8, the J call TRBJ2-1; the match to TRBD1 covers 10 bases. Germline-derived CDR1 and CDR2 are SGHVS and FQNEAQ. The length of the CDR3 is 17 residues. V lost 1 base to trimming and J lost 7 bases; unmatched junction nucleotides: 10. CDR3 protein: CASSLVFGTGARNEQFF. CDR3 sequence (DNA): TGTGCCAGCAGCTTAGTGTTCGGGACAGGGGCGAGGAATGAGCAGTTCTTC.

The chain links TRBV4-3 to TRBJ2-1; possible D gene TRBD1, 6 bases. The V end was cut by 2 bases, the J end by 12 bases, with 17 bases between. Germline assignment: CDR1 LGHNA and CDR2 YSLEER. The CDR3 is made up of 14 amino acids. The CDR3 sequence is CASSQKSQGSAQFF. The CDR3 bases are TGCGCCAGCAGCCAAAAAAGTCAGGGGTCTGCGCAGTTCTTC.

This clonotype has at least ten counts. The V call is TRBV4-1, the J call TRBJ1-6; D not resolved. Trimming left V 4 bases short and J 8 bases short, with 9 bases between. Germline V gene sequence: CDR1 MGHRA, CDR2 YSYEKL. The CDR3 is 13 residues long. The CDR3 DNA follows: TGCGCCAGCAGCCGGGTGGGTCATTCACCCCTCCACTTT. This sequence encodes CASSRVGHSPLHF.

Ten or more counts support this clonotype. The chain combines TRBV3-2 with TRBJ2-7; the table gives TRBD1 as D, unverified against the DNA. TRBV3-2 is flagged as a pseudogene. CDR3 size: 13 residues. DNA for the CDR3: TGTGCCAGCAGCCGGCGCGTCTGGGCTACGCAGTACTTC. Translating it yields CASSRRVWATQYF.

This clonotype showed up many times. This chain connects TRBV7-9 to TRBJ2-7, with no clear D. The CDR3 has 15 amino acids. Trimming left V 5 bases short and J 0 bases short, with 14 bases between. Germline V CDR1 and CDR2: SEHNR, FQNEAQ (reference sequence). CDR3: CASSPRVARSYEQYF. CDR3 DNA sequence: TGTGCCAGCAGCCCTAGAGTAGCCCGCTCCTACGAGCAGTACTTC.

This clonotype was counted many times. J is TRBJ2-2 and V is TRBV20-1, with 8 bases identical to TRBD2. This CDR3 has 16 residues. Germline trimming cut 6 bases from V and 3 bases from J; bases unmatched to any gene: 12. Germline-derived CDR1 and CDR2 are DFQATT and SNEGSKA (reference sequence). The CDR3 sequence: CSAVGFGGADTGELFF. The CDR3 region has the DNA TGCAGTGCCGTGGGGTTCGGGGGGGCAGACACCGGGGAGCTGTTTTTT.

This clonotype came up many times. Written as DNA, the CDR3 is TGTGCCACCAGCAGAGAAGGGGATGGGGCCAACGTCCTGACTTTC. Translated, it gives CATSREGDGANVLTF. V is TRBV15 and J is TRBJ2-6, with TRBD1 as a possible D gene (5 bases). The germline V gene encodes CDR1 LNHNV and CDR2 YYDKDF (reference sequence). Trimming took 0 bases from V and 3 from J, leaving 6 bases between them. The CDR3 length is 15 residues.

This clonotype has a count of ten or more. The V call is TRBV27, the J call TRBJ2-6, with 8 bases matching TRBD2. The V gene's germline CDR1 is MNHEY and CDR2 SMNVEV (reference sequence). The CDR3 spans 15 residues. J was trimmed by 0 bases and V by 10 bases; bases with no gene match: 5. The CDR3 DNA is TGTGCCACCAGCGGGGGCGACTCTGGGGCCAACGTCCTGACTTTC. Encoded protein: CATSGGDSGANVLTF. Variable domain in full (rest from reference TRBV27 and TRBJ2-6): EAQVTQNPRYLITVTGKKLTVTCSQNMNHEYMSWYRQDPGLGLRQIYYSMNVEVTDKGDVPEGYKVSRKEKRNFPLILESPSPNQTSLYFCATSGGDSGANVLTFGAGSRLTVL.

This clonotype was detected ten times or more. The chain links TRBV5-6 to TRBJ2-6; D is perhaps TRBD1 (6 bases). Germline values: CDR1 SGHDT, CDR2 YYEEEE. The V end lost 2 bases, the J end lost 1 base, and 16 bases lay between the germline ends. This CDR3 is built from 18 residues. DNA for the CDR3: TGTGCCAGCAGCTTCATCACAGGGTTCCTTTCTGGGGCCAACGTCCTGACTTTC. This codes for CASSFITGFLSGANVLTF.

In this sample, this clonotype turned up many times. The chain combines TRBV7-2 with TRBJ2-6; D call uncertain. The V and J ends lost 3 bases and 0 bases respectively, with 12 bases between them. CDR3 length equals 17 residues. The germline V gene has CDR1 SGHTA and CDR2 FQGNSA. CDR3 sequence: CASSFLVGYSGANVLTF. The CDR3 DNA reads as TGTGCCAGCAGCTTCCTGGTCGGATACTCTGGGGCCAACGTCCTGACTTTC.

Many counts were recorded for this clonotype. The CDR3 sequence: CSASGGVRQETQYF. Written as DNA, the CDR3 is TGCAGTGCTAGCGGGGGAGTAAGACAAGAGACCCAGTACTTC. The genes are TRBV20-1 and TRBJ2-5; weak D call: TRBD2 (6 bases). V dropped 3 bases and J dropped 2 bases, with 13 bases sitting between them. The CDR3 covers 14 residues. The germline CDR1 and CDR2 sequences are DFQATT and SNEGSKA (reference sequence).

This clonotype was observed many times. The genes are TRBV6-2 or TRBV6-3 and TRBJ1-5, with 9 bases aligning to TRBD1. Looked up from germline, CDR1 is MNHEY and CDR2 is SVGEGT. The CDR3 covers 15 residues. The V segment lost 5 bases and the J segment 14 bases; nucleotides outside the gene matches: 16. This CDR3 reads CASSTPDRGDLCKHF. As DNA, the CDR3 is TGTGCCAGCAGTACCCCGGACAGGGGCGACCTTTGTAAGCATTTT.

This clonotype has only a few counts. The chain employs TRBV9 and TRBJ2-3, with 11 positions matching TRBD2. The CDR3 sequence is 16 residues long. V lost 5 bases to trimming and J lost 4 bases; unmatched junction nucleotides: 9. Germline-derived CDR1 and CDR2 are SGDLS and YYNGEE. Here the CDR3 reads CASSFYELAGADTQYF. CDR3 nucleotides: TGTGCCAGCAGTTTTTACGAACTAGCGGGGGCAGATACGCAGTATTTT.

At least ten counts were recorded for this clonotype. V usage is TRBV9 and J usage is TRBJ2-1, with TRBD1 matching 7 bases. This CDR3 has 15 amino acids. V lost 3 bases, J lost 11 bases, and 14 bases stayed unmatched. In germline, CDR1 is SGDLS, CDR2 YYNGEE. The CDR3 sequence is CASSGGLQGTGQQFF. The CDR3 DNA reads TGTGCCAGCAGCGGTGGCCTACAGGGGACGGGCCAGCAGTTCTTC.

This clonotype was seen a handful of times. This chain uses TRBV5-1 with TRBJ1-1, with TRBD1 matching 8 bases. The germline V gene has CDR1 SGHRS and CDR2 YFSETQ. V trimming: 7 bases; J trimming: 10 bases; junction bases outside the gene matches: 12. CDR3 size: 13 residues. The CDR3 region has the DNA TGCGCCAGCTTCCCCGGGACAGGACTTATAGCTTTCTTT. Its protein product is CASFPGTGLIAFF.

This clonotype was seen many times. The J gene is TRBJ1-2, the V gene TRBV9, with D perhaps matching TRBD1 (6 bases). V lost 4 bases to trimming and J lost 7 bases, with 11 bases between them. This CDR3 region has 12 residues. Germline CDR1 and CDR2: SGDLS and YYNGEE. CDR3 protein: CASSSNRVGYTF. As DNA, the CDR3 is TGTGCCAGCAGCTCAAACAGGGTTGGCTACACCTTC.

There are many counts of this clonotype. This sequence joins TRBV7-2 and TRBJ2-7; tentatively, D is TRBD1 or TRBD2 (5 bases each). The CDR3 extends over 14 amino acids. Germline CDR1 reads SGHTA; CDR2 reads FQGNSA. V shed 1 base and J shed 2 bases, with 9 bases lying between them. This chain's CDR3 is CASSLDGAAYEQYF. CDR3 coding DNA: TGTGCCAGCAGCTTAGACGGGGCCGCCTACGAGCAGTACTTC.

The table lists this clonotype with many counts. The V gene is TRBV12-3 or TRBV12-4, the J gene TRBJ1-1; 9 nucleotides align to TRBD1. The J segment lost 6 bases and the V segment lost 6 bases, leaving 8 bases of the junction unmatched. The length of the CDR3 is 14 residues. CDR3 protein: CASSPTGGSAEAFF. The CDR3 DNA follows: TGTGCCAGCAGCCCTACAGGGGGCTCTGCTGAAGCTTTCTTT.

This clonotype was seen at least ten times. This chain joins TRBV7-9 and TRBJ1-6; D gene unclear. The CDR3 loop spans 14 amino acids. Germline-derived CDR1 and CDR2 are SEHNR and FQNEAQ (reference sequence). Trimming took off 6 bases at V and 9 bases at J, with 15 bases between the two ends. The CDR3 spells CASSLGGGGSPLHF. The CDR3 DNA is TGTGCCAGCAGTCTTGGAGGTGGCGGTTCACCCCTCCACTTT.

At least ten counts were recorded for this clonotype. The J gene is TRBJ2-7, the V gene TRBV15; no clear D. Trimming took 3 bases from V and 0 from J, leaving 6 bases between them. The CDR3 sequence is 13 residues long. The germline V gene encodes CDR1 LNHNV and CDR2 YYDKDF (reference sequence). This chain's CDR3 is CATSRDVSYEQYF. The CDR3 DNA sequence: TGTGCCACCAGCAGGGACGTCTCCTACGAGCAGTACTTC. Full variable domain (missing parts from reference TRBV15 and TRBJ2-7): DAMVIQNPRYQVTQFGKPVTLSCSQTLNHNVMYWYQQKSSQAPKLLFHYYDKDFNNEADTPDNFQSRRPNTSFCFLDIRSPGLGDTAMYLCATSRDVSYEQYFGPGTRLTVT.